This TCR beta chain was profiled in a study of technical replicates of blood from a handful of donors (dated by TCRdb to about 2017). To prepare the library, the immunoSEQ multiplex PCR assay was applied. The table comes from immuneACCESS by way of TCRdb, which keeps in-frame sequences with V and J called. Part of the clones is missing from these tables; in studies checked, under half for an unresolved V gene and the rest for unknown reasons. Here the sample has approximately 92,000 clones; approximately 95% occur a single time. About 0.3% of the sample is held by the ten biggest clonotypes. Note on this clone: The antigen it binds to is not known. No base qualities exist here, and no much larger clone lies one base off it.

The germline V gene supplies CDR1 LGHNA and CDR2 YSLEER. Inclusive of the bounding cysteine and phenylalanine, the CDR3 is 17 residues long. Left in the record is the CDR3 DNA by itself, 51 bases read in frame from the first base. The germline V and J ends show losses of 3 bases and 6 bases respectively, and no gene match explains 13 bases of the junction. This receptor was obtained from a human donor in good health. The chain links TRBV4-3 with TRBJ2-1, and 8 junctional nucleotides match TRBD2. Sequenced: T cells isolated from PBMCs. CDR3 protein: CASSQSGRGLVVNEQFF. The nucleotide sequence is TGCGCCAGCAGCCAGAGCGGGAGAGGGTTGGTGGTCAATGAGCAGTTCTTC.